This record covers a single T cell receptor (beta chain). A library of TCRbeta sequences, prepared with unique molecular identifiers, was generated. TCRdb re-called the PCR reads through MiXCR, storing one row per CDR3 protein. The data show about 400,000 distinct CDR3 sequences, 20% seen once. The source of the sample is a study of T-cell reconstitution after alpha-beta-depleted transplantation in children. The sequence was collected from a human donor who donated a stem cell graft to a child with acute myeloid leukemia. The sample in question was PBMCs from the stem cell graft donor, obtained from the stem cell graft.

The CDR3, as DNA: TGTGCCAGCAGTGAAGTCGGACTCACACGGAACACCGGGGAGCTGTTTTTT. It codes for CASSEVGLTRNTGELFF. This sequence joins TRBV2 and TRBJ2-2; D perhaps matches TRBD2 (5 bases). Germline lookup yields CDR1 SNHLY and CDR2 FYNNEI. The CDR3 consists of 17 residues. V was shortened by 1 base and J by 1 base, with 13 bases between the two germline ends.